This TCR beta chain was recorded in a study of T cells after yellow fever vaccination. Regarding the study as a whole: Boosting was followed by the reappearance of most primary-vaccination clones (around 95% CD4, around 86% CD8).

The CDR3 runs to 14 residues. Between the trimmed V and J ends, which lost 5 bases and 0 bases, there was a span of 7 bases. Germline V gene data show CDR1 as LNHNV and CDR2 as YYDKDF (reference sequence). Details on this clonotype: As yet, its antigen is unknown.

In TCRdb, the 5' RACE reads were re-called with MiXCR into one record per CDR3 protein. The sample has roughly 300,000 distinct CDR3 sequences; 8% to 9.5% are singletons. This chain links TRBV15 with TRBJ2-2; D gene ambiguous. This sequence originates from a man younger than 35 who received the YFV17D yellow fever vaccine. Sequencing used PBMCs, obtained about 49 days after the first yellow fever vaccination. The CDR3 DNA follows: TGTGCCACCAGCCTCCGTTCGAACACCGGGGAGCTGTTTTTT. Protein sequence: CATSLRSNTGELFF.